These 20 T cell receptor beta chains were all obtained from the same sample, sequenced in a study of blood T cell repertoires in COVID-19. Assay: immunoSEQ multiplex PCR; the TCRdb copy retains only in-frame clones and omits some. The repertoire holds more than 95,000 clones, with 85% as singletons. Source material: peripheral blood. The receptors were gathered from a woman of 80 years or more with acute or convalescent COVID-19.

V gene TRBV5-5 combines with J gene TRBJ1-4; D is possibly TRBD1 (5 bases). Trimming took 3 bases from V and 9 from J, leaving 15 bases between them. The germline gives CDR1 SGHKS, CDR2 YYEKEE (reference sequence). This CDR3 comprises 14 residues. CDR3 amino acids: CASSSGVLSQKLFF. The CDR3 nucleotides read TGTGCCAGCAGCTCGGGGGTTCTGAGTCAAAAACTGTTTTTT.

The rearrangement joins TRBV7-2 to TRBJ2-5; a possible D gene is TRBD2 (6 bases). V lost 2 bases and J 6 bases, leaving 13 bases between the germline ends. The V gene's germline CDR1 is SGHTA and CDR2 FQGNSA. This CDR3 is 14 amino acids long. CDR3 in DNA: TGTGCCAGCAGCTTACGGGGAGGAGGACAGACCCAGTACTTC. Amino acids: CASSLRGGGQTQYF.

The chain is built from TRBV4-3 and TRBJ1-6; 7 nucleotides match TRBD1. V lost 0 bases, J lost 5 bases, and 10 bases stayed unmatched. The CDR3 is 18 residues long. Per the germline V gene, CDR1 is LGHNA and CDR2 is YSLEER. CDR3 DNA: TGCGCCAGCAGCCAAGAAAAACAGGGGCCGTTTAATAATTCACCCCTCCACTTT. It codes for CASSQEKQGPFNNSPLHF.

The chain couples TRBV3-1 (or the pseudogene TRBV3-2) to TRBJ2-1; TRBD1 is a possible D gene (7 bases). V was cut by 4 bases and J by 6 bases, with 10 bases left in between. The germline V gene encodes CDR1 LGHDT and CDR2 YNNKEL (reference sequence). The CDR3 runs to 13 residues. This CDR3 is CASSRQGGNEQFF. CDR3 in DNA: TGTGCCAGCAGCCGGCAGGGGGGCAATGAGCAGTTCTTC.

The CDR3 is CASSLAGGDTEAFF. The CDR3 DNA reads as TGTGCCAGCAGCTTGGCCGGCGGGGACACTGAAGCTTTCTTT. V and J are TRBV5-4 and TRBJ1-1; D not resolved. The germline V and J ends were trimmed by 0 bases and 3 bases, with 9 bases remaining between them. CDR1 SGHNT and CDR2 YYREEE come from the germline V gene (reference sequence). The CDR3 spans 14 residues.

This clone was found a few times. The chain couples TRBV7-2 to TRBJ1-1; TRBD1 agrees at 8 bases. The CDR3 covers 15 residues. The germline gives CDR1 SGHTA, CDR2 FQGNSA. With V trimmed by 2 bases and J by 1 base, 3 bases remained unmatched. As DNA, the CDR3 is TGTGCCAGCAGCTTATACGGGACAGGGAACACTGAAGCTTTCTTT. Residues: CASSLYGTGNTEAFF.

The gene calls are TRBV5-1 and TRBJ2-3; tentative D call: TRBD2 (6 bases). The CDR3 has 15 amino acids. V lost 0 bases and J 3 bases, leaving 11 bases between the germline ends. Germline values: CDR1 SGHRS, CDR2 YFSETQ. In DNA form, the CDR3 reads TGCGCCAGCAGCTTGGGAGGCGGGGTGACAGATACGCAGTATTTT. Its protein is CASSLGGGVTDTQYF.

A single count supports this clone. This chain links TRBV5-3 with TRBJ2-1; the D gene is possibly TRBD2 (5 bases). TRBV5-3 is assigned to the ORF class and has an uncertain function. Trimming took 4 bases from V and 0 from J, leaving 26 bases between them. CDR3 length: 20 residues. The CDR3 here is CARSTIRRTGRKSSYNEQFF. The CDR3 coding sequence is TGTGCCAGAAGCACCATACGAAGGACGGGAAGAAAAAGCTCCTACAATGAGCAGTTCTTC.

V is TRBV19 and J is TRBJ2-1; 11 bases map to TRBD2. J gave up 7 bases and V 6 bases, and 14 bases lay outside the gene matches. This CDR3 has 17 residues. Germline V gives CDR1 LNHDA, CDR2 SQIVND (reference sequence). Here the CDR3 reads CASSVGHLAGGGNEQFF. The CDR3 region has the DNA TGTGCCAGTAGCGTCGGACATCTAGCGGGGGGTGGAAATGAGCAGTTCTTC. Filled out from reference TRBV19 and TRBJ2-1, the complete variable domain reads DGGITQSPKYLFRKEGQNVTLSCEQNLNHDAMYWYRQDPGQGLRLIYYSQIVNDFQKGDIAEGYSVSREKKESFPLTVTSAQKNPTAFYLCASSVGHLAGGGNEQFFGPGTRLTVL.

CDR3 region: CASSPTGFQPQHF. The CDR3 region has the DNA TGTGCCAGCTCACCTACAGGGTTTCAGCCCCAGCATTTT. The genes are TRBV18 and TRBJ1-5; weak D call: TRBD1 (6 bases). Trimming removed 3 bases from V and 6 bases from J, with 9 bases in between. Germline V lookup: CDR1 KGHSH, CDR2 LQKENI. This CDR3 contains 13 residues.

This clone has more than one count but fewer than ten. The chain joins TRBV9 to TRBJ2-7; D might be TRBD2 (5 bases). V was shortened by 4 bases and J by 2 bases, with 10 bases between the two germline ends. This CDR3 spans 13 amino acids. From germline, CDR1 is SGDLS and CDR2 YYNGEE. CDR3 bases: TGTGCCAGCAGCCCCCCCGGGGCCTACGAGCAGTACTTC. Protein: CASSPPGAYEQYF.

The chain links TRBV6-5 to TRBJ1-2, with D uncertain. In germline, CDR1 is MNHEY, CDR2 SVGAGI. This CDR3 spans 15 amino acids. V lost 0 bases, J lost 8 bases, and 16 bases lay in between. This chain's CDR3 is CASSYSVGRDDGYTF. Written as DNA, the CDR3 is TGTGCCAGCAGTTACTCGGTAGGGAGGGATGACGGCTACACCTTC.

V and J are TRBV4-2 and TRBJ2-5; 11 bases align to TRBD2. The length of the CDR3 is 16 residues. V shed 4 bases, J shed 1 base, and the junction held 5 bases outside the gene matches. Germline CDR1 and CDR2: LGHNA and YNFKEQ. The CDR3 DNA reads TGTGCCAGCAGCCGGCTTAGCGGGGGGGCCCAAGAGACCCAGTACTTC. It is translated as CASSRLSGGAQETQYF.

The genes are TRBV16 and TRBJ2-1; D is possibly TRBD1 (5 bases). CDR3 size: 16 residues. V dropped 0 bases and J dropped 6 bases, with 15 bases sitting between them. The germline V gene has CDR1 KGHSY and CDR2 FQNENV. The CDR3 reads CASSQSIARAGNEQFF. For the CDR3, the DNA is TGTGCCAGCAGCCAATCGATTGCCAGGGCCGGCAATGAGCAGTTCTTC.

The chain has TRBV6-5 and TRBJ1-2; the D gene is possibly TRBD1 (6 bases). Germline CDR1 and CDR2: MNHEY and SVGAGI. V dropped 0 bases and J dropped 1 base, with 12 bases sitting between them. This CDR3 is 16 amino acids long. The CDR3 DNA follows: TGTGCCAGCAGTTACTCCGGGACACTCCTTAACTATGGCTACACCTTC. Amino acid sequence: CASSYSGTLLNYGYTF.

The chain carries TRBV3-1 (or the pseudogene TRBV3-2) and TRBJ1-2; 7 bases agree with TRBD1. With V trimmed by 4 bases and J by 5 bases, 10 bases remained unmatched. Germline-derived CDR1 and CDR2 are LGHDT and YNNKEL (reference sequence). The CDR3 covers 15 residues. CDR3 sequence reads: CASSLARQGGYGYTF. DNA for the CDR3: TGTGCCAGCAGCCTTGCAAGACAGGGTGGGTATGGCTACACCTTC.

V and J are TRBV5-1 and TRBJ1-2; the D is unclear. Trimming pared 4 bases from V and 7 bases from J, leaving 14 bases between. Germline lookup yields CDR1 SGHRS and CDR2 YFSETQ. The CDR3 has 13 residues. The CDR3 reads CASSPGGSAGYTF. The CDR3, as DNA: TGCGCCAGCAGCCCGGGCGGGTCCGCTGGCTACACCTTC.

The genes are TRBV25-1 and TRBJ2-7; D may be TRBD1 (6 bases). Trimming shortened V by 6 bases and J by 3 bases, and 21 bases separated the two germline ends. There are 16 residues in the CDR3. The germline CDR1 and CDR2 sequences are MGHDK and SYGVNS. The CDR3 bases are TGTGCCAGCAGCCAGTACCTCCGGGACACTAACTACGAGCAGTACTTC. It yields the protein CASSQYLRDTNYEQYF.

The chain joins TRBV3-1 (or the pseudogene TRBV3-2) to TRBJ2-7; 9 nucleotides line up with TRBD2. The trim removed 4 bases at V and 6 bases at J, leaving 4 bases unmatched. Germline lookup yields CDR1 LGHDT and CDR2 YNNKEL (reference sequence). This CDR3 is 13 amino acids long. The CDR3 sequence is CASSPGLAGEQYF. The CDR3 bases are TGTGCCAGCAGCCCGGGACTAGCAGGCGAGCAGTACTTC.

The chain couples TRBV18 to TRBJ1-1; D perhaps matches TRBD1 (5 bases). The V and J ends lost 3 bases and 7 bases respectively, with 9 bases between them. CDR3 length: 12 amino acids. The V gene's germline CDR1 is KGHSH and CDR2 LQKENI. The CDR3 coding sequence is TGTGCCAGCTCACCTCAACAGGATGAAGCTTTCTTT. Translated, it gives CASSPQQDEAFF.